This T cell receptor (beta chain) was captured in a study of blood T cell repertoires in COVID-19. Study in general: COVID-19 samples, acute and convalescent, were from the United States, Italy and Spain. From T cells, B-cell-depleted T cells, or PBMCs came the material, which was cDNA or gDNA.

Original processing notes: The assay estimated nucleated cells by amplifying reference gene primers. Using immunoSEQ multiplex PCR, the repertoire was profiled, and TCRdb retains in-frame clones only, with some absent. Clone size and V and J calls were adopted from that table, with D and trimming inferred from the DNA. The sample shows around 100,000 clones, about four fifths of them seen only once. Germline assignment: CDR1 SNHLY and CDR2 FYNNEI. This CDR3 region has 17 residues. V was clipped by 2 bases and J by 5 bases; unmatched bases: 8. The rearrangement joins TRBV2 to TRBJ2-1, with 11 bases identical to TRBD2. The sample consisted of peripheral blood. This receptor was obtained from a human donor in a cohort sampled during active COVID-19. The CDR3 is CASSESRGLAENNEQFF. The CDR3 DNA is TGTGCCAGCAGTGAATCAAGGGGACTAGCGGAGAACAATGAGCAGTTCTTC.